The clone carrying this T cell receptor (beta chain) was seen at least ten times. The antigen remains unidentified. The study reverse transcribed the entire isolated RNA, so it sequenced expressed TCRB transcripts. Sequencing of naive, central memory and regulatory T cell samples gave an average of roughly 3.5 million reads. Profiling relied on immunoSEQ multiplex PCR, and the TCRdb table lists in-frame clones only, not all of them. The sample contains 150,000 to 160,000 clones, approximately 10% of which appear only once. The entry originates in a study of beta chain features in type 1 diabetes. Study-wide results and caveats: Shorter TCRB CDR3s, moderately but significantly so, marked every one of the four CD4+ subsets in Type 1 diabetes patients. The naive, central memory and Treg TCRB repertoires looked more alike in patients than they did in healthy donors. Type 1 diabetes patients showed fewer insertions and more deletions at VDJ junctions.

V dropped 6 bases and J dropped 4; count of bases not matched to a gene: 0. The V gene's germline CDR1 is SQVTM and CDR2 ANQGSEA. This CDR3 comprises 11 residues. The sequence came from a man aged 18-30 years in good health. The chain employs TRBV29-1 and TRBJ2-1; 7 nucleotides agree with TRBD2. Sequences were obtained from central memory CD4+ T cells from blood. As DNA, the CDR3 is TGCAGCGTCGGGGGGTACAATGAGCAGTTCTTC. This codes for CSVGGYNEQFF.